A selection of T cell receptor beta chains follows, all from one sample in a study of vaccination effects on CD4 cells after COVID-19. No antigen has been identified for these receptors. Using immunoSEQ multiplex PCR, the repertoire was profiled, and TCRdb retains in-frame clones only, with some absent. Of 42,000 or so clones in the sample, roughly four fifths were seen once. The material sequenced was CD4+ T cells from PBMCs cultured with a peptide pool, taken before COVID-19 vaccination. The receptors were gathered from a human donor who had a prior SARS-CoV-2 infection. Each CDR3 is given with its conserved first and last residue. Clone sizes are given selectively: once, few, many, or a class where the clone is expanded.

V: TRBV6-5; size: .; CDR3: CASTADRFLQPQHF
V: TRBV6-5; size: .; CDR3: CASSLAGGPIGELFF
V: TRBV15; size: .; CDR3: CATSSGTGDSFSGNTIYF
V: TRBV7-8; size: .; CDR3: CASSPRWATYGYTF
V: TRBV2; size: .; CDR3: CASSEWPSGDFEQYF
V: TRBV4-3; size: .; CDR3: CASSQDLFRDTEAFF
V: TRBV6-1; size: .; CDR3: CASSEVPQEKLFF
V: TRBV19; size: few; CDR3: CASSLTDTQYF
V: TRBV5-4; size: .; CDR3: CASSSEDRIEQFF
V: TRBV10-1; size: .; CDR3: CASSAVEQEYLYNEQFF
V: TRBV20-1; size: .; CDR3: CSARDGYGYTF
V: TRBV27; size: once; CDR3: CASSPRGQEKLFF
V: TRBV2; size: .; CDR3: CASKTGGNGYTF
V: TRBV4-1; size: .; CDR3: CASSQVGGAIHEQFF
V: TRBV5-1; size: .; CDR3: CASSLDNTGELFF
V: TRBV15; size: .; CDR3: CATSSQSPSDTQYF
V: TRBV11-3; size: .; CDR3: CASSLGETGSYEQYF
V: TRBV24-1; size: .; CDR3: CATSDLNSGRSYNEQFF
V: TRBV7-9; size: once; CDR3: CASSQPRSSGSSYEQYF